A selection of T cell receptor beta chains follows, all from one sample in a study of shared clonotypes between healthy human individuals. TCRdb keeps only in-frame clones here, not all; method: immunoSEQ multiplex PCR. Here the sample spans about half a million clones, 70% to 80% being singletons. The sample was PBMCs. Receptors originate from a middle-aged woman in good health. Some clones in this sample may be carry-over from other donors' samples. Both conserved end residues are part of each CDR3. Each record gives: J gene, D gene, CDR3 length, clone size, V gene, CDR3 DNA, CDR3 protein. D genes are given only for firm matches. Size is omitted from some rows. Given values are once, few, many or a class for expanded clones.

>TRBJ2-7|TRBD1|19|-|TRBV5-5
TGTGCCAGCAGCTTAGCGGTGAGAACAGGGGGACTGGGGTCCTACGAGCAGTACTTC
CASSLAVRTGGLGSYEQYF
>TRBJ1-1|TRBD1|15|-|TRBV7-9
TGTGCCAGCAGCCCCCGGACAGGGGCGAACACTGAAGCTTTCTTT
CASSPRTGANTEAFF
>TRBJ2-5|TRBD2|14|-|TRBV10-1
TGCGCCAGCAGACCGCGGGAGACGGGAGAGACCCAGTACTTC
CASRPRETGETQYF
>TRBJ1-5|-|15|-|TRBV28
TGTGCCAGCAGTTCAGGTTATAAGGGTAATCAGCCCCAGCATTTT
CASSSGYKGNQPQHF
>TRBJ2-1|TRBD2|15|once|TRBV15
TGTGCCACCAGCAGTGGACTAGCGGGAGGTGATGAGCAGTTCTTC
CATSSGLAGGDEQFF
>TRBJ1-3|-|14|-|TRBV28
TGTGCCAGCAGTTTCGGCAAGCCTGGAAACACCATATATTTT
CASSFGKPGNTIYF
>TRBJ2-2|TRBD2|18|-|TRBV4-3
TGCGCCAGCAGCCTTGGGGTTGGCGGGAGGGCCGAGGTGGGGGAGCTGTTTTTT
CASSLGVGGRAEVGELFF
>TRBJ2-5|-|13|-|TRBV27
TGTGCCAGCAGTCCGCCAGCGGGAGAGACCCAGTACTTC
CASSPPAGETQYF
>TRBJ2-3|TRBD2|16|few|TRBV5-1
TGCGCCAGCAGCTTGGAAACCCCCCTAGCGGGGGATACGCAGTATTTT
CASSLETPLAGDTQYF
>TRBJ2-1|-|15|-|TRBV9
TGTGCCAGCAGCGTAGGGTCGGCCTCCTACAATGAGCAGTTCTTC
CASSVGSASYNEQFF
>TRBJ2-7|-|12|once|TRBV2
TGTGCCAGCGGTCGGCAGGGATACGAGCAGTACTTC
CASGRQGYEQYF
>TRBJ1-2|TRBD1|16|-|TRBV12-5
TGTGCTAGTGGTTTGGCGCTGGGACAGAATAACTATGGCTACACCTTC
CASGLALGQNNYGYTF
>TRBJ2-1|TRBD2|15|once|TRBV7-9
TGTGCCAGCAGCTTAGGGACTAGCGGAGACAATGAGCAGTTCTTC
CASSLGTSGDNEQFF
>TRBJ2-7|-|14|-|TRBV2
TGTGCCAGCAATCCCTATGGGGTGGGCGACGAGCAGTACTTC
CASNPYGVGDEQYF
>TRBJ1-1|TRBD1|13|-|TRBV2
TGTGCCAGCAGGGCAACAGGGGGGGGTGAAGCTTTCTTT
CASRATGGGEAFF
>TRBJ2-3|TRBD2|15|-|TRBV7-2
TGTGCCAGCAGCTCGGGACTAGCGGGAGGAGATACGCAGTATTTT
CASSSGLAGGDTQYF
>TRBJ2-7|TRBD2|13|once|TRBV29-1
TGCAGCGTTGGGACTAGCGGGTCCTACGAGCAGTACTTC
CSVGTSGSYEQYF
>TRBJ2-6|-|15|-|TRBV6-5
TGTGCCAGCAAGTCAGCGATCTCTGGGGCCAACGTCCTGACTTTC
CASKSAISGANVLTF
>TRBJ2-1|-|11|-|TRBV27
TGTGCCAGCAGTTTGGGCAATGAGCAGTTCTTC
CASSLGNEQFF
>TRBJ2-1|TRBD1|15|once|TRBV6-5
TGTGCCAGCAGTTACGCTGGACAGGCCTACAATGAGCAGTTCTTC
CASSYAGQAYNEQFF
>TRBJ1-3|-|15|once|TRBV11-2
TGTGCCAGCAGCTTAGTAGGACACTCTGGAAACACCATATATTTT
CASSLVGHSGNTIYF
>TRBJ2-1|-|15|-|TRBV7-3
TGTGCCAGCAGCTTAATCGGGGCCGCCCCTAATGAGCAGTTCTTC
CASSLIGAAPNEQFF
>TRBJ1-5|-|14|-|TRBV30
TGTGCCTGGAGTGCTGGAAGCCTCAATCAGCCCCAGCATTTT
CAWSAGSLNQPQHF
>TRBJ2-5|TRBD2|16|-|TRBV7-7
TGTGCTAGCAGCTTGGGGCGGGAGGCTATTCAAGAGACCCAGTACTTC
CASSLGREAIQETQYF
>TRBJ2-5|TRBD2|15|-|TRBV27
TGTGCCAGCAGTACGACTAGCGGGAGGGCAGAGACCCAGTACTTC
CASSTTSGRAETQYF
>TRBJ1-1|-|12|few|TRBV19
TGTGCCAGTAGTATAGGGACATCGTCAGCTTTCTTT
CASSIGTSSAFF
>TRBJ2-7|-|13|-|TRBV2
TGTGCCAGCAGAGGCATGGACTCCTACGAGCAGTACTTC
CASRGMDSYEQYF
>TRBJ2-7|TRBD1|15|-|TRBV19
TGTGCCAGTAGTATAGACGCCGGACAGGGCTACGAGCAGTACTTC
CASSIDAGQGYEQYF
>TRBJ2-7|TRBD2|15|-|TRBV5-1
TGCGCCAGCTCCCGACGGGAACTAGCGGGAGGCGAGCAGTACTTC
CASSRRELAGGEQYF
>TRBJ1-5|-|14|-|TRBV11-2
TGTGCCAGCAGCATAGACGGGGCACATCAGCCCCAGCATTTT
CASSIDGAHQPQHF
>TRBJ2-7|TRBD1|13|-|TRBV29-1
TGCAGCGTAGCGGGACAGGGGGTCCGGGAGCAGTACTTC
CSVAGQGVREQYF
>TRBJ2-7|-|14|-|TRBV25-1
TGTGCCAGCAGGGGCCCAGGGCCCGACTACGAGCAGTACTTC
CASRGPGPDYEQYF
>TRBJ2-7|-|14|-|TRBV7-2
TGTGCCAGCAGCTTAGCGCAGTCCAGGGACGAGCAGTACTTC
CASSLAQSRDEQYF
>TRBJ2-7|TRBD1|15|-|TRBV12-5
TGTGCTAGTGGTTTCCGGGACAGCAGCTCCTACGAGCAGTACTTC
CASGFRDSSSYEQYF
>TRBJ2-3|TRBD2|16|-|TRBV6-4
TGTGCCAGCAGTGGCTGGGCTAGCGGGAGCACAGATACGCAGTATTTT
CASSGWASGSTDTQYF
>TRBJ1-1|-|14|once|TRBV2
TGTGCCAGCAGTGTGGTAGGCGCGGATCCTGAAGCTTTCTTT
CASSVVGADPEAFF
>TRBJ1-1|TRBD1|13|-|TRBV19
TGTGCCAGTAGACTACAGGGGCCAAGTGAAGCTTTCTTT
CASRLQGPSEAFF
>TRBJ2-3|-|16|-|TRBV7-9
TGTGCCAGCAGCCCTGGGGCAGGGGGGCCCACAGATACGCAGTATTTT
CASSPGAGGPTDTQYF
>TRBJ2-1|-|16|-|TRBV1
TGCACCAGCATGCCCCTGGGGACTTACTTCTACAATGAGCAGTTCTTC
CTSMPLGTYFYNEQFF
>TRBJ2-1|-|16|-|TRBV7-9
TGTGCCAGCAGCTCGAGAGAAGGGAGCTCCTACAATGAGCAGTTCTTC
CASSSREGSSYNEQFF
>TRBJ2-7|-|13|-|TRBV6-1
TGTGCCAATTCTCCCGGGCCCCAGAGGGAGCAGTACTTC
CANSPGPQREQYF
>TRBJ1-6|-|13|-|TRBV2
TGTGCCAGCAGTGAACCCCTAAATTCACCCCTCCACTTT
CASSEPLNSPLHF
>TRBJ2-5|-|10|-|TRBV27
TGTGCCAGCAGTTTCGAGACCCAGTACTTC
CASSFETQYF
>TRBJ2-1|-|16|-|TRBV19
TGTGCCAGTAGTATTGGTGGCGGGGATGCCTACAATGAGCAGTTCTTC
CASSIGGGDAYNEQFF